What follows is one T cell receptor (beta chain) and its context. This clonotype appeared a few times. Its cognate antigen has yet to be identified. The sample holds no much larger clone one base away, and base qualities are not on file. PBMCs were isolated by Ficoll-Paque density gradient centrifugation. This entry belongs to a study of T-cell memory formation after mild COVID-19 (dated by TCRdb to 2020 to 2022). About the study as a whole: TCR sequence clusters from the two donors were found to be largely donor specific. T-cell clones expanding and contracting after mild COVID-19 in two donors were tracked by longitudinal TCRalpha and TCRbeta repertoire sequencing. The cohort comprised two young, previously healthy adult volunteers, one female and one male.

The CDR3 runs 16 residues from the cysteine to the phenylalanine. The CDR3 DNA has 48 bases and is translated from base 1. CDR1 and CDR2 are drawn from the germline V gene: SGHRS, YFSETQ. Here V drops 0 bases and J drops 8 bases, and the junction holds 11 bases not matched to any gene. Summary of the overall study and its limitations: Contracting CD4+ clones were located mainly in the CM and EM memory subsets, whereas CD8+ clones were found to be enriched in EMRA. Balanced CD4/CD8 phenotypes were observed for clones contracting from day 15 to 85, whereas a bias towards CD4+ was observed for a second wave of clones expanding from day 15 to 37. The study covered only a couple of mild cases, and larger cohorts including severe cases with pre-infection samples were considered necessary. The detection of some responding clones in pre-infection memory suggests that pre-existing cross-reactive memory T cells joined the SARS-CoV-2 response. Whether the second-wave clones peaking on day 37 were SARS-CoV-2 specific was not confirmed.

Instrument used: Illumina NovaSeq 6000. Using 5'RACE with constant-segment primers, TCRalpha and TCRbeta cDNA libraries were constructed, with sample barcodes and unique molecular identifiers added in the process. Trizol reagent was used to extract RNA from every sample. The libraries were amplified in two PCR steps, and the second step added a second sample barcode and Illumina TruSeq adapters. Sequencing of libraries was performed on an Illumina NovaSeq with 2 x 150 bp paired-end reads. Concerning the study's data processing: The reads were demultiplexed and collapsed into UMI-guided consensus sequences using migec v1.2.7. With mixcr v2.1.11, UMI consensuses were aligned to TRA and TRB V and J templates and assembled into clonotypes. A clonotype was counted as expanded or contracted only if both edgeR and NoisET called the change significant, with noise models trained on biological replicates. For edgeR calls, the thresholds were a false discovery rate-adjusted p below 0.01 and a log2 fold-change of 1. As an exploratory analysis of dynamics, PCA with hierarchical clustering was applied to max-normalized trajectories of the 1000 most abundant clonotypes. Separately sequenced CD4+ and CD8+ repertoires were used to assign the CD4 or CD8 phenotype of responding clones. TCRdb passed the public sequencing reads through fastp at Q25 and MiXCR, retaining productive beta sequences. Merged by CDR3 protein, the rows form single entries marked with the most common genes and DNA. The V and J calls come from TCRdb's annotation, not from the publication. This sample lists about 560,000 distinct CDR3 sequences; less than 25% were detected once. The ten largest clonotypes hold about 8.7% of the sample.

The sequenced material came from PBMCs or a T cell subset sorted from them (not recorded which). The TCR sequence derives from an adult woman who had mild COVID-19 (a few samples of this study predate the infection). The sample titles of this study are shuffled in the database, so cell type and time point are left out; the donor was told from shared clones. The chain was built from TRBV5-1 and TRBJ1-2; the junction holds 9 bases that match TRBD1. CDR3 protein: CASSLESRQGEEGYTF. The sequenced DNA is TGCGCCAGCAGCTTGGAGTCGAGACAGGGGGAGGAGGGCTACACCTTC.